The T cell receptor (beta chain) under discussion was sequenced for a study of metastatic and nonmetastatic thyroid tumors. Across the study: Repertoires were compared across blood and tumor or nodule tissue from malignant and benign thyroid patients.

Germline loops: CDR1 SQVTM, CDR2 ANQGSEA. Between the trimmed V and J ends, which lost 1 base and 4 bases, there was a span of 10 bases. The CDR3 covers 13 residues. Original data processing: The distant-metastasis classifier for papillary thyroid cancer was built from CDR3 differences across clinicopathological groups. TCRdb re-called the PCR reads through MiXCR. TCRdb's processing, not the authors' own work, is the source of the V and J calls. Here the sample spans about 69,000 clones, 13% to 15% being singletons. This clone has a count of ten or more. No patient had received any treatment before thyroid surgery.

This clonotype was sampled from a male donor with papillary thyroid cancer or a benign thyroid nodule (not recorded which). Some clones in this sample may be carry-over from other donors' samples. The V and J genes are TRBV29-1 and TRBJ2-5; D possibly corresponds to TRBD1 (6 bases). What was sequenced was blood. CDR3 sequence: CSVEGPGVETQYF. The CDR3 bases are TGCAGCGTTGAAGGGCCAGGGGTAGAGACCCAGTACTTC.